What follows are 14 T cell receptor beta chains derived from one specimen sequenced in a study of OX40 agonist ivuxolimab in advanced cancers. TCRdb keeps only in-frame clones here, not all; method: immunoSEQ multiplex PCR. The table lists about 85,000 clones, 84% of them singletons. The source material was CD4+ or CD8+ T cells sorted from blood, sampled in a trial of the OX40 agonist ivuxolimab. The receptor set was obtained from an adult with an advanced solid tumor such as melanoma, head and neck, liver or kidney cancer.

The chain employs TRBV6-1 and TRBJ1-5, with 8 bases matching TRBD1. The CDR3 spans 15 residues. Germline V gene data show CDR1 as MNHNS and CDR2 as SASEGT. V was clipped by 5 bases and J by 1 base; unmatched bases: 4. CDR3 DNA: TGTGCCAGCAGTAAGACAGGGGCGAGCAATCAGCCCCAGCATTTT. Its protein product is CASSKTGASNQPQHF.

This clone was seen only once. The gene calls are TRBV11-1 and TRBJ2-7; 11 bases match TRBD2. The germline CDR1 and CDR2 sequences are SGHAT and FQDESV (reference sequence). V shed 3 bases and J 3 bases; nucleotides not matched to a gene: 10. The CDR3 runs 17 residues. For the CDR3, the DNA is TGTGCCAGCAGCTTTAGCACTAGCGGGAGTATCAACTACGAGCAGTACTTC. It is translated as CASSFSTSGSINYEQYF.

The DNA for the CDR3 is TGTGCCAGCAGCTCTAGCGGGAGGGCGGACGGGGAGCTGTTTTTT. Translation: CASSSSGRADGELFF. The V call is TRBV11-3, the J call TRBJ2-2; TRBD2 matches at 12 bases. Germline V gene lookup returns CDR1 SGHNT and CDR2 YENEEA. Unmatched junction bases numbered 4, after V lost 4 bases and J lost 7 bases. The CDR3 contains 15 residues.

The rearrangement uses TRBV7-8 and TRBJ2-1; 10 nucleotides line up with TRBD2. V was clipped by 5 bases and J by 5 bases; unmatched bases: 9. Per germline, CDR1 SGHVS and CDR2 FQNEAQ. There are 16 residues in the CDR3. The CDR3 spells CASSRGRTSGNNEQFF. The CDR3, as DNA: TGTGCCAGCAGCCGGGGACGGACTAGCGGCAACAATGAGCAGTTCTTC.

The chain carries TRBV28 and TRBJ1-3; tentative D call: TRBD1 (5 bases). The CDR3 sequence is 16 residues long. CDR1 MDHEN and CDR2 SYDVKM come from the germline V gene. V gave up 3 bases and J gave up 0 bases, with 12 bases separating them. The CDR3 reads CASSFLTGLSGNTIYF. CDR3 in DNA: TGTGCCAGCAGTTTCCTTACAGGCCTCTCTGGAAACACCATATATTTT.

This sequence joins TRBV7-9 and TRBJ2-7; D is possibly TRBD1 (5 bases). V was cut by 7 bases and J by 4 bases, with 17 bases left in between. This CDR3 contains 14 residues. Germline CDR1 reads SEHNR; CDR2 reads FQNEAQ (reference sequence). The CDR3 loop is CASIPSRDPYEQYF. For the CDR3, the DNA is TGTGCCAGCATCCCCTCCAGGGATCCTTACGAGCAGTACTTC.

V is TRBV2 and J is TRBJ2-4, with 8 nucleotides matching TRBD2. CDR1 SNHLY and CDR2 FYNNEI come from the germline V gene. The CDR3 is 12 residues long. In DNA form, the CDR3 reads TGTGCACGCGGGGGGCCGAGAAACATTCAGTACTTC. Its protein is CARGGPRNIQYF.

This clone occurred many times. The chain links TRBV6-5 to TRBJ2-7, with 9 bases aligning to TRBD1. The CDR3 contains 16 residues. Germline V gene sequence: CDR1 MNHEY, CDR2 SVGAGI. V lost 0 bases, J lost 1 base, and 4 bases stayed unmatched. CDR3 loop: CASSYSTGGTSYEQYF. The DNA for the CDR3 is TGTGCCAGCAGTTACTCGACAGGGGGGACTTCCTACGAGCAGTACTTC.

The chain joins TRBV27 to TRBJ1-6; unclear D gene. Trimming took off 5 bases at V and 10 bases at J, with 21 bases between the two ends. CDR1 and CDR2 from the germline V gene are MNHEY and SMNVEV (reference sequence). The CDR3 has 16 amino acids. The CDR3 spells CASSPRGLVSGSPLHF. CDR3 sequence (DNA): TGTGCCAGCAGTCCTAGAGGTCTAGTATCGGGATCACCCCTCCACTTT.

This chain uses TRBV30 with TRBJ1-5; D is ambiguous. The germline CDR1 and CDR2 sequences are GTSNPN and SVGIG (reference sequence). Trimming removed 3 bases at V and 3 bases at J, with 15 bases between. The CDR3 sequence is 15 residues long. The CDR3 bases are TGTGCCTGGAGGACGGACGGACGTTCCAATCAGCCCCAGCATTTT. Translated, it gives CAWRTDGRSNQPQHF.

The chain has TRBV29-1 and TRBJ2-1; tentative D call: TRBD1 (6 bases). The V end lost 7 bases, the J end lost 6 bases, and 10 bases lay between the germline ends. The germline V gene encodes CDR1 SQVTM and CDR2 ANQGSEA. This CDR3 has 11 residues. For the CDR3, the DNA is TGCAGCGAGGAGACAGGCAATGAGCAGTTCTTC. This translates into CSEETGNEQFF.

This clone was counted only a few times. The chain employs TRBV30 and TRBJ2-2; D gene uncertain. This CDR3 comprises 16 residues. V lost 4 bases and J 4 bases, leaving 19 bases between the germline ends. The germline gives CDR1 GTSNPN, CDR2 SVGIG (reference sequence). The chain's CDR3 is CAWTDDSFIVTGELFF. CDR3 nucleotide sequence: TGTGCCTGGACCGATGACTCCTTTATCGTCACCGGGGAGCTGTTTTTT.

This clone was observed a handful of times. The chain employs TRBV2 and TRBJ1-5, with a weak D call TRBD1 (5 bases). The V end was cut by 7 bases, the J end by 0 bases, with 10 bases between. The germline gives CDR1 SNHLY, CDR2 FYNNEI. This CDR3 region has 14 residues. The CDR3 bases are TGTGCCAGCAATCCAGGGAGTAGCAATCAGCCCCAGCATTTT. The encoded protein is CASNPGSSNQPQHF.

The rearrangement joins TRBV28 to TRBJ2-7; 7 nucleotides line up with TRBD1. The CDR3 totals 14 residues. The J segment lost 2 bases and the V segment lost 6 bases, leaving 7 bases of the junction unmatched. The germline gives CDR1 MDHEN, CDR2 SYDVKM. The chain's CDR3 is CASSAPTGPYEQYV. For the CDR3, the DNA is TGTGCCAGCAGCGCCCCGACAGGGCCCTACGAGCAGTACGTC.